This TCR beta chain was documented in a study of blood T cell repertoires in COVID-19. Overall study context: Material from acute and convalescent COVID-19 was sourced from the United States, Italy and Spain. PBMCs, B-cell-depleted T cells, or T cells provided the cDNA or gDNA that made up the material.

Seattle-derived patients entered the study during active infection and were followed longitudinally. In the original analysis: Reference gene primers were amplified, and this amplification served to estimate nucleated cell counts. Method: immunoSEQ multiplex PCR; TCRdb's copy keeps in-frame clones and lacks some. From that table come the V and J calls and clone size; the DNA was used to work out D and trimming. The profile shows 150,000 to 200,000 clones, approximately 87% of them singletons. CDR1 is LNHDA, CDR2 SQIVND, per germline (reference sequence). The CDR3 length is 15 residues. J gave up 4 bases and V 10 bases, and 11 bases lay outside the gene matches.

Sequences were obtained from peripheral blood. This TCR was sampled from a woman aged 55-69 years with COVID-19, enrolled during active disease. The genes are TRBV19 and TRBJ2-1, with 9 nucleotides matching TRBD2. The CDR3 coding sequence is TGTGCCACCTCCTCGAGCGGGGGGATTTACAATGAGCAGTTCTTC. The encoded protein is CATSSSGGIYNEQFF.